The next 9 T cell receptor beta chains were all read from a single sample in a study of low-dose radiotherapy and immunotherapy resistance in tumors. First-strand cDNA relied on TRAV- and TRBV-specific primers spanning alpha and beta chains. Amplification, which lasted roughly 20 PCR cycles, used a constant-region primer and V-primer adapter to amplify TCRs. TCRdb re-called the reads with MiXCR, one entry per CDR3 protein. This sample has about 82,000 distinct CDR3 sequences, with under 20% found just once. Time point of the sample: before trial treatment. The source was PBMCs, collected before treatment. The receptors originated from a male donor with prostate cancer.

This clonotype was recorded at least ten times. The DNA for the CDR3 is TGTGCCAGCAGCCGCTTAGGACAGGGAGAGAGAAACATTCAGTACTTC. Protein sequence: CASSRLGQGERNIQYF. The rearrangement links TRBV14 to TRBJ2-4, with 8 bases lining up with TRBD1. CDR3 length equals 16 residues. Losses at the gene ends were 4 bases for V and 6 bases for J; bases not matched to a gene: 11. Germline V lookup: CDR1 SGHDN, CDR2 FVKESK.

This clonotype was recorded many times. This rearrangement joins TRBV11-2 to TRBJ2-7; 9 bases align to TRBD1. The CDR3 is 14 residues long. The germline V gene has CDR1 SGHAT and CDR2 FQNNGV. V was clipped by 1 base and J by 5 bases; unmatched bases: 3. The DNA of the CDR3 is TGTGCCAGCAGCTTAGGGACAGGGGTCCACGAGCAGTACTTC. Translation gives CASSLGTGVHEQYF. Full variable domain (rest looked up from reference TRBV11-2 and TRBJ2-7): EAGVAQSPRYKIIEKRQSVAFWCNPISGHATLYWYQQILGQGPKLLIQFQNNGVVDDSQLPKDRFSAERLKGVDSTLKIQPAKLEDSAVYLCASSLGTGVHEQYFGPGTRLTVT.

This clonotype has at least ten counts. The chain links TRBV6-2 or TRBV6-3 to TRBJ2-2; D perhaps matches TRBD1 (6 bases). The CDR3 is 17 residues long. CDR1 is MNHEY, CDR2 SVGEGT, per germline. Trimming cost V 2 bases and J 0 bases, with 13 bases left between them. CDR3 protein: CASSYVAGAPNTGELFF. CDR3 DNA: TGTGCCAGCAGTTACGTGGCAGGGGCTCCGAACACCGGGGAGCTGTTTTTT.

As for this clonotype: A far larger clone is just one base off, so this is likely a read error. The chain combines TRBV5-4 with TRBJ2-7; D perhaps matches TRBD2 (5 bases). V lost 4 bases and J lost 2, with 7 bases in between. CDR3 length: 12 residues. In germline, CDR1 is SGHNT, CDR2 YYREEE (reference sequence). CDR3 sequence (DNA): TGTGCCAGCAGCACCGGGGCCTACGAGCAGTACTTC. It yields the protein CASSTGAYEQYF. Combining the CDR3 with reference TRBV5-4 and TRBJ2-7 gives the whole variable domain ETGVTQSPTHLIKTRGQQVTLRCSSQSGHNTVSWYQQALGQGPQFIFQYYREEENGRGNFPPRFSGLQFPNYSSELNVNALELDDSALYLCASSTGAYEQYFGPGTRLTVT.

This clonotype was seen ten or more times. The V call is TRBV5-1, the J call TRBJ2-7; D possibly uses TRBD1 or TRBD2 (5 bases each). The length of the CDR3 is 17 residues. The V end was cut by 0 bases, the J end by 2 bases, with 18 bases between. Germline V gene data show CDR1 as SGHRS and CDR2 as YFSETQ. CDR3 protein: CASSLASGPRAAYEQYF. CDR3 in DNA: TGCGCCAGCAGCTTGGCCTCGGGGCCTAGAGCTGCCTACGAGCAGTACTTC.

This clonotype occurred many times. J is TRBJ1-2 and V is TRBV7-8; a possible D gene is TRBD1 (6 bases). The V end lost 3 bases, the J end lost 2 bases, and 13 bases lay between the germline ends. This CDR3 is 15 amino acids long. CDR1 is SGHVS and CDR2 is FQNEAQ in the germline V gene. The CDR3 sequence is CASSFGTTLNYGYTF. The DNA of the CDR3 is TGTGCCAGCAGCTTTGGGACAACGCTGAACTATGGCTACACCTTC. Full variable domain (rest looked up from reference TRBV7-8 and TRBJ1-2): GAGVSQSPRYKVAKRGQDVALRCDPISGHVSLFWYQQALGQGPEFLTYFQNEAQLDKSGLPSDRFFAERPEGSVSTLKIQRTQQEDSAVYLCASSFGTTLNYGYTFGSGTRLTVV.

V is TRBV5-4 and J is TRBJ2-7; D is perhaps TRBD2 (7 bases). The ends were cut back, 1 base at V and 4 bases at J, with 12 bases in the middle. Germline V CDR1 and CDR2: SGHNT, YYREEE (reference sequence). The CDR3 is 14 residues long. CDR3 in amino acids: CASSLRGGGYEQYF. For the CDR3, the DNA is TGTGCCAGCAGCTTGAGGGGGGGGGGATACGAGCAGTACTTC.

This clonotype was seen ten or more times. This CDR3 is CSARDPLAGYNEQFF. CDR3 sequence (DNA): TGCAGTGCTAGAGATCCCCTAGCGGGGTACAATGAGCAGTTCTTC. The chain joins TRBV20-1 to TRBJ2-1; 9 bases are a match to TRBD2. J lost 4 bases, V lost 0 bases, and 4 bases had no gene match. CDR1 and CDR2 from the germline V gene are DFQATT and SNEGSKA (reference sequence). The CDR3 has 15 amino acids.

This clonotype appeared many times. The chain uses TRBV7-2 and TRBJ2-3; 9 nucleotides agree with TRBD1. The CDR3 runs 13 residues. The germline gives CDR1 SGHTA, CDR2 FQGNSA. The V and J ends lost 5 bases and 9 bases, in that order; junction bases with no gene match: 6. The CDR3 here is CASSTGQGDTQYF. The DNA of the CDR3 is TGTGCCAGCAGCACGGGACAGGGCGACACGCAGTATTTT.